These 10 T cell receptor beta chains were sequenced from one sample in a study of T cells in Graves' hyperthyroidism and ophthalmopathy. RNA transcripts were the template for amplifying TCR beta CDR3 regions. TCR CDR3 underwent first-round RT-PCR with the HTBI primer set. TCRdb re-derived calls from the multiplex PCR reads in MiXCR, one entry per CDR3 protein. In the table there are some 720,000 distinct CDR3 sequences, 15% to 20% of which are singletons. Source material: blood. The origin of the receptors is a young man with Graves' hyperthyroidism.

This clonotype was counted many times. The genes are TRBV18 and TRBJ2-5; D unresolved. Trimming left V 8 bases short and J 5 bases short, with 21 bases between. Germline CDR1 and CDR2: KGHSH and LQKENI. The CDR3 is made up of 15 amino acids. CDR3 region: CASLHEDGMGETQYF. The CDR3 coding sequence is TGTGCCAGCCTCCACGAGGATGGAATGGGGGAGACCCAGTACTTC. The full variable domain, rest sourced from reference TRBV18 and TRBJ2-5, is NAGVMQNPRHLVRRRGQEARLRCSPMKGHSHVYWYRQLPEEGLKFMVYLQKENIIDESGMPKERFSAEFPKEGPSILRIQQVVRGDSAAYFCASLHEDGMGETQYFGPGTRLLVL.

Many counts were recorded for this clonotype. The rearrangement joins TRBV28 to TRBJ2-4, with D perhaps TRBD1 or TRBD2 (5 bases each). The CDR3 is 16 residues long. V was shortened by 3 bases and J by 1 base, with 13 bases between the two germline ends. Germline values: CDR1 MDHEN, CDR2 SYDVKM. The CDR3 DNA reads as TGTGCCAGCAGTTTCAGGGCGGGTTCTGCCAAAAACATTCAGTACTTC. It yields the protein CASSFRAGSAKNIQYF.

This clonotype was recorded many times. The chain joins TRBV30 to TRBJ1-5; no definite D call. This CDR3 contains 13 residues. Trimming pared 1 base from V and 4 bases from J, leaving 8 bases between. The germline CDR1 and CDR2 sequences are GTSNPN and SVGIG (reference sequence). The CDR3 sequence is CAWSEQLNQPQHF. In DNA, the CDR3 is TGTGCCTGGAGTGAACAACTAAATCAGCCCCAGCATTTT.

In its sample, this clonotype was seen a few times. V usage is TRBV3-1 and J usage is TRBJ2-3; a weak D match, TRBD1 (5 bases). Germline lookup yields CDR1 LGHDT and CDR2 YNNKEL (reference sequence). The germline V and J ends were trimmed by 3 bases and 4 bases, with 14 bases remaining between them. This CDR3 comprises 15 residues. The CDR3 region is CASSQKQGRADTQYF. CDR3 nucleotide sequence: TGTGCCAGCAGCCAGAAGCAGGGCCGGGCAGATACGCAGTATTTT.

This clonotype has a count of ten or more. This sequence joins TRBV28 and TRBJ2-7, with a tentative D call TRBD1 (5 bases). The CDR3 covers 12 residues. Germline CDR1 reads MDHEN; CDR2 reads SYDVKM. The V end lost 5 bases, the J end lost 4 bases, and 9 bases lay between the germline ends. The CDR3 DNA follows: TGTGCCAGCAGTGCCGCAGGGTACGAGCAGTACTTC. Its protein product is CASSAAGYEQYF.

The chain couples TRBV29-1 to TRBJ1-5; TRBD1 aligns across 7 bases. CDR1 and CDR2 from the germline V gene are SQVTM and ANQGSEA. CDR3 length: 13 residues. J gave up 3 bases and V 4 bases, and 3 bases lay outside the gene matches. CDR3 protein: CSVGGTDNQPQHF. The CDR3 nucleotides read TGCAGCGTTGGGGGGACAGACAATCAGCCCCAGCATTTT. The full variable domain, in which reference TRBV29-1 and TRBJ1-5 provide the parts outside the CDR3, is SAVISQKPSRDICQRGTSLTIQCQVDSQVTMMFWYRQQPGQSLTLIATANQGSEATYESGFVIDKFPISRPNLTFSTLTVSNMSPEDSSIYLCSVGGTDNQPQHFGDGTRLSIL.

This clonotype was seen ten or more times. The gene calls are TRBV5-1 and TRBJ2-1, with 12 bases fitting TRBD2. The V gene end was trimmed by 2 bases and the J gene end by 5 bases; junction bases not matched to a gene: 11. Germline values: CDR1 SGHRS, CDR2 YFSETQ. The CDR3 runs 18 residues. For the CDR3, the DNA is TGCGCCAGCAGCTTACCCCTAGCGGGAGGGCCGGTGAACAATGAGCAGTTCTTC. Protein: CASSLPLAGGPVNNEQFF.

This clonotype was picked up a small number of times. The V gene is TRBV30, the J gene TRBJ2-3, with 10 bases matching TRBD1. The CDR3 extends over 14 amino acids. V was clipped by 8 bases and J by 8 bases; unmatched bases: 13. Germline loops: CDR1 GTSNPN, CDR2 SVGIG (reference sequence). The CDR3 sequence: CAGGGGQGIPTQYF. The DNA for the CDR3 is TGTGCCGGGGGAGGGGGACAGGGGATTCCTACGCAGTATTTT.

V usage is TRBV19 and J usage is TRBJ1-2; tentatively, D is TRBD1 (5 bases). V was cut by 5 bases and J by 4 bases, with 14 bases left in between. Germline assignment: CDR1 LNHDA and CDR2 SQIVND (reference sequence). The CDR3 is 14 residues long. Here the CDR3 reads CASSSMGRSYGYTF. The CDR3 DNA sequence: TGTGCCAGTAGTTCCATGGGACGGAGCTATGGCTACACCTTC.

The table lists this clonotype with a few counts. The genes are TRBV27 and TRBJ2-7, with TRBD1 identical over 7 bases. The germline V gene has CDR1 MNHEY and CDR2 SMNVEV (reference sequence). V lost 6 bases, J lost 9 bases, and 5 bases stayed unmatched. The CDR3 has 11 residues. The CDR3: CASRNRGRQYF. The CDR3 bases are TGTGCCAGCAGAAACAGGGGAAGGCAGTACTTC.